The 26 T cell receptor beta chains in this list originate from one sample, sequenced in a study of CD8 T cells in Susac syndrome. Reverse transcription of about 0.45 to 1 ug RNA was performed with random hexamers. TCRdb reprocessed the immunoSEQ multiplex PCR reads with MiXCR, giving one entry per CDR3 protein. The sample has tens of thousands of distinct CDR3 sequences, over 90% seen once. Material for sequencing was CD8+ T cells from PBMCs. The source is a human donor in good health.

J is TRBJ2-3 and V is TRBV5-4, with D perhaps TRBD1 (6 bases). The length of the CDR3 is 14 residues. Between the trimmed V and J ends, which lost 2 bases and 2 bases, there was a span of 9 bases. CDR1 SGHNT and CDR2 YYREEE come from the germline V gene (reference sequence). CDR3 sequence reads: CASSLQGYTDTQYF. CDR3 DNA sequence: TGTGCCAGCAGCTTACAGGGCTACACAGATACGCAGTATTTT. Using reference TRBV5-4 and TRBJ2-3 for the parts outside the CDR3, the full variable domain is ETGVTQSPTHLIKTRGQQVTLRCSSQSGHNTVSWYQQALGQGPQFIFQYYREEENGRGNFPPRFSGLQFPNYSSELNVNALELDDSALYLCASSLQGYTDTQYFGPGTRLTVL.

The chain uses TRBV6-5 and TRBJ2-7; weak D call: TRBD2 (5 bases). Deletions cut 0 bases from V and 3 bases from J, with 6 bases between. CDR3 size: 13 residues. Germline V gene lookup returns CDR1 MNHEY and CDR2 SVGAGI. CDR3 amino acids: CASSYSGDYEQYF. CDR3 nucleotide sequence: TGTGCCAGCAGTTACTCCGGGGACTACGAGCAGTACTTC.

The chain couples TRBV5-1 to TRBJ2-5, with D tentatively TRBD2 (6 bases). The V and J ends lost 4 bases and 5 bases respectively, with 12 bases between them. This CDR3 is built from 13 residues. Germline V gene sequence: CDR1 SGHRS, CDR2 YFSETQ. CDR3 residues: CASSPGSGETQYF. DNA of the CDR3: TGCGCCAGCAGCCCCGGGAGTGGGGAGACCCAGTACTTC.

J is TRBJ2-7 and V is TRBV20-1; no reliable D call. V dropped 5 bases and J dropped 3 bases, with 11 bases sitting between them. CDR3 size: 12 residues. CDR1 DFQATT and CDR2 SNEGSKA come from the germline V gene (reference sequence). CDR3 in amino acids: CSASLNDYEQYV. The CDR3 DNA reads TGCAGTGCTTCCCTCAATGACTACGAGCAGTACGTC.

DNA for the CDR3: TGTGCCAGCAGCTTACTAGGGGTGAACACCGGGGAGCTGTTTTTT. Protein sequence: CASSLLGVNTGELFF. The chain links TRBV5-4 to TRBJ2-2; the D call may be TRBD1 or TRBD2 (5 bases each). Germline V lookup: CDR1 SGHNT, CDR2 YYREEE (reference sequence). The V and J ends lost 2 bases and 1 base respectively, with 9 bases between them. The CDR3 is 15 amino acids.

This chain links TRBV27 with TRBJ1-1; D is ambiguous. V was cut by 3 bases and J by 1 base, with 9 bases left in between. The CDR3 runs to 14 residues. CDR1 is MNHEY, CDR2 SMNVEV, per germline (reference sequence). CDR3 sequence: CASSFLGGNTEAFF. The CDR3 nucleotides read TGTGCCAGCAGTTTCTTGGGAGGGAACACTGAAGCTTTCTTT.

The CDR3 is CASSSRTESFYGYTF. The CDR3 nucleotides are TGTGCCAGCAGTTCTCGGACAGAAAGTTTTTATGGCTACACCTTC. V and J are TRBV28 and TRBJ1-2; D is possibly TRBD1 (6 bases). Germline V gives CDR1 MDHEN, CDR2 SYDVKM. The CDR3 runs 15 residues. Trimming left V 4 bases short and J 5 bases short, with 17 bases between.

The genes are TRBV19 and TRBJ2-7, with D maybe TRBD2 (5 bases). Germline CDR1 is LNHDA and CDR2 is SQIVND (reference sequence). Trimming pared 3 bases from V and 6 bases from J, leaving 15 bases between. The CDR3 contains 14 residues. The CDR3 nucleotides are TGTGCCAGTAGTATGGACTTAGCCGTGGGCGAGCAGTACTTC. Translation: CASSMDLAVGEQYF.

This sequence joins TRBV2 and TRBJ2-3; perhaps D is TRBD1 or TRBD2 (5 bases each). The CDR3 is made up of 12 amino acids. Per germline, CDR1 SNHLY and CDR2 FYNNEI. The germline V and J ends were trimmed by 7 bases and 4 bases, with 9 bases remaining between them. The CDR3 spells CASIGGADTQYF. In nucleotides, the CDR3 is TGTGCCAGCATTGGGGGAGCAGATACGCAGTATTTT.

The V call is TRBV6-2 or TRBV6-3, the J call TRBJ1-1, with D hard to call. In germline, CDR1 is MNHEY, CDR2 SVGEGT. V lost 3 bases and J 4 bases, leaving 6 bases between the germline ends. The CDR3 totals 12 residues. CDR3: CASSYTVTEAFF. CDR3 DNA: TGTGCCAGCAGTTATACTGTCACTGAAGCTTTCTTT.

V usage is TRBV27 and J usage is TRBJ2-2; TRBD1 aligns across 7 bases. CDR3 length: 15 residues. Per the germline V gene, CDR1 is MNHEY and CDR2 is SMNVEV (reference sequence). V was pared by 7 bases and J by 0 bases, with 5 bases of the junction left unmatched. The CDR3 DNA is TGTGCCAGCAACGCCGGGACAGCGAACACCGGGGAGCTGTTTTTT. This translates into CASNAGTANTGELFF.

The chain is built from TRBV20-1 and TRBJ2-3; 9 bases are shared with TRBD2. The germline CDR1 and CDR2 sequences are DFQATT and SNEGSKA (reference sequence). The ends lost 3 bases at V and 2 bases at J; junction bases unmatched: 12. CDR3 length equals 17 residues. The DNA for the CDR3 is TGCAGTGCTAGGGTGCGGGAGGGCCGTACCAACACAGATACGCAGTATTTT. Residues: CSARVREGRTNTDTQYF.

The CDR3 DNA reads TGCAGCGTTGGACCCCTGGACAGGCCAGACTCCTATGGCTACACCTTC. As protein: CSVGPLDRPDSYGYTF. The chain combines TRBV29-1 with TRBJ1-2; TRBD1 agrees at 7 bases. The CDR3 contains 16 residues. CDR1 is SQVTM and CDR2 is ANQGSEA in the germline V gene. The J segment lost 4 bases and the V segment lost 4 bases, leaving 15 bases of the junction unmatched.

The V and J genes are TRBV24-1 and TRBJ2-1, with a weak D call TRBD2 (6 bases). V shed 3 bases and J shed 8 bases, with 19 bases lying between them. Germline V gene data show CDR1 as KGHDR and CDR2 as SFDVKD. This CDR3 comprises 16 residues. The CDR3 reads CATSDPRRVLSDEQFF. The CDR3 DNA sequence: TGTGCCACCAGTGATCCAAGGAGGGTCCTCTCCGATGAGCAGTTCTTC.

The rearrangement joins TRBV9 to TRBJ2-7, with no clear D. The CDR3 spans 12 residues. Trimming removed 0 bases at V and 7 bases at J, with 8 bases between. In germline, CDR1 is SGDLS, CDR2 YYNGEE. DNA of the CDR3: TGTGCCAGCAGCGTAGGGGCTGGAGAGCAGTACTTC. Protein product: CASSVGAGEQYF.

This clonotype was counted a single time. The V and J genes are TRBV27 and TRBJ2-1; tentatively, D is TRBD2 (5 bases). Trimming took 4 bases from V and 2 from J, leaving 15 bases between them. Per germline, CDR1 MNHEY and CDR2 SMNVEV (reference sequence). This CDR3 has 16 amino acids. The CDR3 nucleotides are TGTGCCAGCAGTTCCGCGGGTTCTTCCACCTACAATGAGCAGTTCTTC. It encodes CASSSAGSSTYNEQFF.

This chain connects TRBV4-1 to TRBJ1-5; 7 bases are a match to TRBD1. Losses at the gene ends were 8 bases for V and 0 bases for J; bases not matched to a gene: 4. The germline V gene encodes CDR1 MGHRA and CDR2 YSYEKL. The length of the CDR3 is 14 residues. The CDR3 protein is CASGQVGSNQPQHF. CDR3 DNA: TGCGCCAGCGGACAGGTCGGTAGCAATCAGCCCCAGCATTTT.

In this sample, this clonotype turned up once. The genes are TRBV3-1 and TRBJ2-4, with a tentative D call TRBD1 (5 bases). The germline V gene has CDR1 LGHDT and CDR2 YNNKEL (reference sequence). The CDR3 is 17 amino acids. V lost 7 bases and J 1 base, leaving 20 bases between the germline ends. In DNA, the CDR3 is TGTGCCAGCACCCATCCAGGGCTTTTGGTCGCCAAAAACATTCAGTACTTC. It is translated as CASTHPGLLVAKNIQYF.

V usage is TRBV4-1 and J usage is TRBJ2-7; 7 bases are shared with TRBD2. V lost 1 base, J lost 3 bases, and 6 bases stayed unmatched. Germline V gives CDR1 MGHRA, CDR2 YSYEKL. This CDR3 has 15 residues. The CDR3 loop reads CASSQALGGGYEQYV. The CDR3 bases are TGCGCCAGCAGCCAAGCCCTGGGGGGGGGCTACGAGCAGTACGTC.

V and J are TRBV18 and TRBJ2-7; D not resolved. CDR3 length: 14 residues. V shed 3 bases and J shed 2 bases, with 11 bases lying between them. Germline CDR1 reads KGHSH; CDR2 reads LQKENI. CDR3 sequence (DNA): TGTGCCAGCTCACCTGGCAGCAGGACCTACGAGCAGTACTTC. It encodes CASSPGSRTYEQYF.

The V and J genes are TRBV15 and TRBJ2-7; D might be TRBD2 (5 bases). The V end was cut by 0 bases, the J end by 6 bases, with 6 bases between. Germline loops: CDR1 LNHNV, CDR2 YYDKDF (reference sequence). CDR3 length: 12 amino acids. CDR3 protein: CATSREGSEQYF. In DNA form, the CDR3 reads TGTGCCACCAGCAGAGAGGGGAGCGAGCAGTACTTC.

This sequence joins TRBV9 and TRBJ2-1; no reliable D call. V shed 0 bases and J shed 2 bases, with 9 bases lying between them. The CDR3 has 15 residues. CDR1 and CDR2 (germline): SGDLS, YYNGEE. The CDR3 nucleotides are TGTGCCAGCAGCGTAGCCGGCTCCCCCTACAATGAGCAGTTCTTC. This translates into CASSVAGSPYNEQFF.

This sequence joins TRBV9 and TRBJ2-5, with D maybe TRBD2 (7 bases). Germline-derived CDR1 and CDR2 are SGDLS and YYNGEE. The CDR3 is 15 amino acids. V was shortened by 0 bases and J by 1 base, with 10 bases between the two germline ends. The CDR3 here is CASSVGGGGQETQYF. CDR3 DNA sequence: TGTGCCAGCAGCGTAGGCGGGGGCGGCCAAGAGACCCAGTACTTC.

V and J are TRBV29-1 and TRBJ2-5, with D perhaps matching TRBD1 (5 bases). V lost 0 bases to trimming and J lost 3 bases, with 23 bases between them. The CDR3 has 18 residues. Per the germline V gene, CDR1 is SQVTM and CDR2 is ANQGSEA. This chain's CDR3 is CSVEDVTAGFRVEETQYF. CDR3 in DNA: TGCAGCGTTGAAGATGTGACGGCCGGGTTCAGGGTCGAAGAGACCCAGTACTTC.

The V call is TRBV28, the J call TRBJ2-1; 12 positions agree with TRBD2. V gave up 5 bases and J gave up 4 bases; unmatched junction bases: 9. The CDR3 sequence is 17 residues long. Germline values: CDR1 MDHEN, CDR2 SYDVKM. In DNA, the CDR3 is TGTGCCAGCAGTGGGCTAGCGGGAGGGCCGGGGTACAATGAGCAGTTCTTC. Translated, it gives CASSGLAGGPGYNEQFF.

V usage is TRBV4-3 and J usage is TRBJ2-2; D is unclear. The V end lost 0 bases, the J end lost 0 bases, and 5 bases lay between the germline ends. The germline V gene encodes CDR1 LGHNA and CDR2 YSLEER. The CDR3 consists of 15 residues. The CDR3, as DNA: TGCGCCAGCAGCCAAGAGAACCCGAACACCGGGGAGCTGTTTTTT. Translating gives CASSQENPNTGELFF.